This record looks at one T cell receptor (beta chain) sequence and its context. Its target is unknown. The source of the sample is a study of cytomegalovirus exposure and HLA in healthy donors. With 60 Vbeta and 13 Jbeta primers, the PCR was carried out. TCRdb's table, derived via immunoSEQ multiplex PCR, lists solely in-frame clones and lacks some. The sample includes roughly 140,000 clones, around 79% seen only once; the top ten take roughly 4%. Whole-study findings and limits: What a later analysis reportedly showed was that an Asian-associated ancestry cluster had fewer N-insertions than the approximately 670-donor mean.

The specimen sequenced was PBMCs. This clonotype was obtained from a human donor in good health.

CDR3 loop: CASSLGTGEGGEQYF. In DNA form, the CDR3 reads TGTGCCAGCAGCTTGGGGACAGGGGAAGGAGGCGAGCAGTACTTC. The J gene is TRBJ2-7, the V gene TRBV7-6, with 10 positions matching TRBD1. Looked up from germline, CDR1 is SGHVS and CDR2 is FNYEAQ. The CDR3 sequence is 15 residues long. Trimming removed 3 bases from V and 6 bases from J; junction bases left unmatched: 8.